What follows are 6 T cell receptor beta chains derived from one specimen sequenced in a study of T cells in Graves' hyperthyroidism and ophthalmopathy. Researchers took RNA transcripts and amplified the TCR beta CDR3 regions from them. HTBI primers were the set used in a first-round RT-PCR of the TCR CDR3. TCRdb used MiXCR to reprocess the multiplex PCR reads, holding one entry per CDR3 protein. The sample consists of almost 500,000 distinct CDR3 sequences, 20% to 25% of them appearing once. The material sequenced was blood. Every receptor here comes from a woman in her sixties or seventies with Graves' ophthalmopathy.

The chain carries TRBV3-1 and TRBJ2-7, with D perhaps TRBD1 (5 bases). The CDR3 has 15 amino acids. Germline CDR1 reads LGHDT; CDR2 reads YNNKEL (reference sequence). Deletions cut 1 base from V and 3 bases from J, with 13 bases between. The CDR3 sequence: CASSQVSRADYEQYF. CDR3 in DNA: TGTGCCAGCAGCCAAGTTAGCAGGGCCGACTACGAGCAGTACTTC.

The rearrangement joins TRBV5-1 to TRBJ1-1, with D tentatively TRBD1 (5 bases). The CDR3 totals 14 residues. CDR1 is SGHRS, CDR2 YFSETQ, per germline. V lost 4 bases and J 1 base, leaving 11 bases between the germline ends. CDR3 residues: CASSVTAENTEAFF. CDR3 sequence (DNA): TGCGCCAGCAGCGTGACAGCGGAGAACACTGAAGCTTTCTTT.

The CDR3 DNA reads TGTGCCAGCAGCCAAGGACCCCGACCGACAGATACGCAGTATTTT. It specifies CASSQGPRPTDTQYF. The chain employs TRBV3-1 and TRBJ2-3; no firm D call. The CDR3 extends over 15 amino acids. Germline V CDR1 and CDR2: LGHDT, YNNKEL (reference sequence). V shed 1 base and J shed 3 bases, with 11 bases lying between them.

This clonotype was seen more than once but under ten times. V usage is TRBV6-1 and J usage is TRBJ2-1; TRBD2 is a possible D gene (6 bases). Between the trimmed V and J ends, which lost 6 bases and 4 bases, there was a span of 16 bases. The CDR3 sequence is 15 residues long. The germline CDR1 and CDR2 sequences are MNHNS and SASEGT. This chain's CDR3 is CASRPGLMLYNEQFF. Written as DNA, the CDR3 is TGTGCCAGCAGACCGGGACTTATGTTATACAATGAGCAGTTCTTC.

V gene TRBV20-1 combines with J gene TRBJ2-5; D gene unclear. This CDR3 contains 13 residues. V shed 2 bases and J shed 3 bases, with 10 bases lying between them. CDR1 and CDR2 (germline): DFQATT, SNEGSKA (reference sequence). Here the CDR3 DNA reads TGCAGTGCTAGACCCACACCAAAAGAGACCCAGTACTTC. It translates to CSARPTPKETQYF.

CDR3 region: CASSGYPEQFF. The CDR3 DNA reads TGTGCCAGCAGCGGGTACCCTGAGCAGTTCTTC. The V gene is TRBV12-3 or TRBV12-4, the J gene TRBJ2-1; D ambiguous. The CDR3 length is 11 residues. Trimming took 6 bases from V and 9 from J, leaving 9 bases between them.